Each of the 30 T cell receptor beta chains below was sequenced from the same sample in a study of T cell repertoires in cytomegalovirus infection. One entry per CDR3 protein, called by TCRdb with MiXCR from the reads. This sample has roughly 240,000 distinct CDR3 sequences, with approximately 7% found just once. Material for sequencing was PBMCs. These receptor sequences come from a human donor in good health (CMV status not recorded). Some clones in this sample may be carry-over from other donors' samples.

This clonotype was seen many times. The genes are TRBV10-2 and TRBJ1-1, with 7 bases that match TRBD1. The CDR3 has 13 amino acids. V lost 8 bases and J lost 6; bases outside the gene matches: 9. Germline lookup yields CDR1 WSHSY and CDR2 SAAADI. The CDR3 spells CASYRGGWPEAFF. The CDR3 bases are TGCGCCAGCTACAGGGGCGGTTGGCCTGAAGCTTTCTTT.

V is TRBV7-9 and J is TRBJ1-5, with D possibly being TRBD1 (6 bases). The V end lost 6 bases, the J end lost 5 bases, and 14 bases lay between the germline ends. Germline V lookup: CDR1 SEHNR, CDR2 FQNEAQ (reference sequence). The CDR3 length is 14 residues. The CDR3 DNA reads TGTGCCAGCAGTCCGGACAGCCCTGATCAGCCCCAGCATTTT. Its protein product is CASSPDSPDQPQHF.

In its sample, this clonotype was seen many times. The genes are TRBV20-1 and TRBJ2-1; 10 nucleotides line up with TRBD2. The CDR3 sequence is 13 residues long. The V segment lost 6 bases and the J segment 8 bases; nucleotides outside the gene matches: 7. Germline loops: CDR1 DFQATT, CDR2 SNEGSKA (reference sequence). CDR3 nucleotide sequence: TGCAGTGCCCGGGCTAGCGGGGGACATGAGCAGTTCTTC. Translating it yields CSARASGGHEQFF.

This clonotype has only a few counts. The chain links TRBV29-1 to TRBJ2-5; D unresolved. V lost 7 bases and J 2 bases, leaving 20 bases between the germline ends. CDR1 and CDR2 from the germline V gene are SQVTM and ANQGSEA. The CDR3 runs 15 residues. The DNA for the CDR3 is TGCAGCGCCCGCAGTGGGTTTTTGGGGCAAGAGACCCAGTACTTC. Translated, it gives CSARSGFLGQETQYF.

Ten or more counts support this clonotype. V and J are TRBV12-3 or TRBV12-4 and TRBJ2-5; 7 positions match TRBD1. This CDR3 has 15 residues. V gave up 5 bases and J gave up 2 bases; unmatched junction bases: 8. CDR3 in DNA: TGTGCCAGCAGTCCCGACGGGACAGTTCAAGAGACCCAGTACTTC. It encodes CASSPDGTVQETQYF.

This clonotype was recorded many times. This chain joins TRBV9 and TRBJ2-3; TRBD2 is a possible D gene (5 bases). Germline V lookup: CDR1 SGDLS, CDR2 YYNGEE. Trimming took off 0 bases at V and 5 bases at J, with 22 bases between the two ends. There are 18 residues in the CDR3. CDR3 sequence reads: CASSVGPGDYSAGDTQYF. In DNA form, the CDR3 reads TGTGCCAGCAGCGTAGGCCCCGGGGATTATTCCGCAGGAGATACGCAGTATTTT.

This clonotype occurred many times. The chain links TRBV29-1 to TRBJ2-7, with 11 bases that match TRBD2. V was pared by 5 bases and J by 2 bases, with 2 bases of the junction left unmatched. The length of the CDR3 is 13 residues. Germline CDR1 reads SQVTM; CDR2 reads ANQGSEA. The DNA for the CDR3 is TGCAGCGTTTCGACTAGCGGGGCCTACGAGCAGTACTTC. It specifies CSVSTSGAYEQYF.

Many counts were recorded for this clonotype. V usage is TRBV29-1 and J usage is TRBJ2-3; 8 bases agree with TRBD2. Germline V CDR1 and CDR2: SQVTM, ANQGSEA. V was clipped by 6 bases and J by 2 bases; unmatched bases: 10. This CDR3 is 15 amino acids long. In nucleotides, the CDR3 is TGCAGCGTCGACCCGGGAGGGGTTTCCACAGATACGCAGTATTTT. As protein: CSVDPGGVSTDTQYF.

This clonotype was recorded many times. The chain links TRBV11-2 to TRBJ1-1; D not resolved. The V end lost 0 bases, the J end lost 7 bases, and 21 bases lay between the germline ends. The CDR3 extends over 17 amino acids. The germline V gene encodes CDR1 SGHAT and CDR2 FQNNGV. The CDR3: CASSLDPMDPGDDEAFF. CDR3 in DNA: TGTGCCAGCAGCTTAGATCCGATGGACCCCGGTGATGATGAAGCTTTCTTT.

This chain links TRBV20-1 with TRBJ1-5, with 10 bases matching TRBD1. Germline V gene data show CDR1 as DFQATT and CDR2 as SNEGSKA (reference sequence). With V trimmed by 1 base and J by 6 bases, 3 bases remained unmatched. The CDR3 is made up of 14 amino acids. The CDR3 DNA reads TGCAGTGCTAGAGGGGACAGGGGACTTCAGCCCCAGCATTTT. Amino acids: CSARGDRGLQPQHF.

V is TRBV6-2 or TRBV6-3 and J is TRBJ2-1, with D unclear. The CDR3 is 14 amino acids. V gave up 0 bases and J gave up 10 bases, with 13 bases separating them. Germline CDR1 reads MNHEY; CDR2 reads SVGEGT. The DNA for the CDR3 is TGTGCCAGCAGTTACTCGGGAAGGGCAAGGGAGCAGTTCTTC. Translation gives CASSYSGRAREQFF.

This clonotype was seen ten or more times. This rearrangement joins TRBV29-1 to TRBJ2-5; D is undetermined. The germline CDR1 and CDR2 sequences are SQVTM and ANQGSEA. This CDR3 region has 13 residues. The V end lost 0 bases, the J end lost 5 bases, and 10 bases lay between the germline ends. The CDR3 region is CSVEDRVRETQYF. CDR3 sequence (DNA): TGCAGCGTTGAAGATCGAGTTAGGGAGACCCAGTACTTC.

This chain connects TRBV20-1 to TRBJ2-5, with TRBD1 as a possible D gene (5 bases). The V end lost 6 bases, the J end lost 3 bases, and 8 bases lay between the germline ends. Germline CDR1 reads DFQATT; CDR2 reads SNEGSKA (reference sequence). This CDR3 is built from 11 residues. The CDR3 DNA sequence: TGCAGTGCCCGACAGAAAGAGACCCAGTACTTC. Its protein product is CSARQKETQYF.

This clonotype was recorded a few times. The rearrangement links TRBV9 to TRBJ1-2; 10 nucleotides agree with TRBD1. The trim removed 0 bases at V and 8 bases at J, leaving 7 bases unmatched. The germline CDR1 and CDR2 sequences are SGDLS and YYNGEE. This CDR3 region has 15 residues. The CDR3 nucleotides are TGTGCCAGCAGCGTAGATCCGGGACAGGGGAGCGGCTACACCTTC. Protein: CASSVDPGQGSGYTF.

This clonotype was seen repeatedly, ten times or more. In DNA form, the CDR3 reads TGCAGCGTTGAAGGTGGGCTTGGAGTGCAGTTCTTC. Translated: CSVEGGLGVQFF. The chain has TRBV29-1 and TRBJ2-1; D is uncertain. The CDR3 length is 12 residues. The V gene lost 1 base and the J gene lost 12 bases, with 13 bases spanning the gap. Germline V gives CDR1 SQVTM, CDR2 ANQGSEA.

This clonotype was detected many times. This sequence joins TRBV28 and TRBJ1-2; TRBD1 might be the D (5 bases). The V end lost 7 bases, the J end lost 5 bases, and 11 bases lay between the germline ends. Per the germline V gene, CDR1 is MDHEN and CDR2 is SYDVKM. The CDR3 is made up of 12 amino acids. The DNA for the CDR3 is TGTGCCAGCAACCCAGGGTTTTATGGCTACACCTTC. Amino acid sequence: CASNPGFYGYTF.

This clonotype was observed many times. The chain links TRBV15 to TRBJ1-4; a weak D match, TRBD1 (6 bases). Germline V lookup: CDR1 LNHNV, CDR2 YYDKDF (reference sequence). The length of the CDR3 is 14 residues. V lost 4 bases and J lost 6, with 12 bases in between. CDR3 nucleotide sequence: TGTGCCACCAGCAAAGGGGGGTTGGATGAAAAACTGTTTTTT. It translates to CATSKGGLDEKLFF.

About this clonotype itself: This sequence may be a read error, since a much larger clone differs from it by one base. This sequence joins TRBV6-8 and TRBJ1-6; a possible D gene is TRBD1 (5 bases). The V gene's germline CDR1 is MNHGY and CDR2 SAAAGT. CDR3 size: 14 residues. V was cut by 6 bases and J by 6 bases, with 12 bases left in between. This chain's CDR3 is CASSLIGTNSPLHF. The CDR3 DNA reads as TGTGCCAGCAGCCTCATAGGGACTAATTCACCCCTCCACTTT.

This clonotype was seen ten or more times. In nucleotides, the CDR3 is TGTGCCAGCAGAAGACCGGGTTGGCAAGAGACCCAGTACTTC. It yields the protein CASRRPGWQETQYF. The genes are TRBV28 and TRBJ2-5; unclear D gene. The CDR3 extends over 14 amino acids. The ends were cut back, 6 bases at V and 2 bases at J, with 13 bases in the middle. Germline lookup yields CDR1 MDHEN and CDR2 SYDVKM.

This clonotype occurred many times. The genes are TRBV28 and TRBJ2-1; TRBD2 aligns across 15 bases. Germline V lookup: CDR1 MDHEN, CDR2 SYDVKM. CDR3 size: 17 residues. After removal of 4 bases from V and 8 bases from J, the junction contained 9 bases not matched to a gene. The CDR3 DNA is TGTGCCAGCAGTTCCCAAACCCGGACTAGCGGGGGGGATGAGCAGTTCTTC. Translated: CASSSQTRTSGGDEQFF.

The rearrangement uses TRBV23-1 and TRBJ2-1, with D maybe TRBD1 (6 bases). TRBV23-1 carries the ORF label, with uncertain function. V gave up 3 bases and J gave up 2 bases, with 14 bases separating them. The CDR3 covers 16 residues. DNA of the CDR3: TGCGCCAGCAGTCAGGGTTACAGGGAAACCTACAATGAGCAGTTCTTC. Translation: CASSQGYRETYNEQFF.

This clonotype occurred many times. The V and J genes are TRBV12-3 or TRBV12-4 and TRBJ2-2, with D unclear. There are 10 residues in the CDR3. Between the trimmed V and J ends, which lost 9 bases and 6 bases, there was a span of 5 bases. CDR3 in amino acids: CASGAGELFF. CDR3 nucleotide sequence: TGTGCCAGTGGAGCCGGGGAGCTGTTTTTT.

This clonotype was detected ten times or more. The chain employs TRBV6-2 or TRBV6-3 and TRBJ1-1; D possibly corresponds to TRBD1 (6 bases). Germline assignment: CDR1 MNHEY and CDR2 SVGEGT. Trimming removed 5 bases from V and 8 bases from J, with 9 bases in between. The CDR3 sequence is 11 residues long. CDR3 coding DNA: TGTGCCAGCAGTCTTGGACAGGAAGCTTTCTTT. Translating it yields CASSLGQEAFF.

There are many counts of this clonotype. The chain combines TRBV7-2 with TRBJ2-1, with 12 bases aligning to TRBD2. V dropped 4 bases and J dropped 8; count of bases not matched to a gene: 9. The length of the CDR3 is 16 residues. Looked up from germline, CDR1 is SGHTA and CDR2 is FQGNSA. CDR3 nucleotides: TGTGCCAGCAGCTATGGACTAGCGGGGATTCTGGATGAGCAGTTCTTC. Its protein product is CASSYGLAGILDEQFF.

This clonotype appeared many times. This sequence joins TRBV29-1 and TRBJ2-3; D ambiguous. The CDR3 runs to 12 residues. CDR1 and CDR2 (germline): SQVTM, ANQGSEA. This chain's CDR3 is CGIRTNTDTQYF. The DNA of the CDR3 is TGCGGAATAAGGACGAACACAGATACGCAGTATTTT.

This chain connects TRBV29-1 to TRBJ1-1; D ambiguous. Per the germline V gene, CDR1 is SQVTM and CDR2 is ANQGSEA. The CDR3 is 12 amino acids. V lost 7 bases and J lost 0, with 9 bases in between. The CDR3 protein is CSAAPMNTEAFF. The CDR3 DNA sequence: TGCAGCGCCGCCCCTATGAACACTGAAGCTTTCTTT.

This clonotype came up many times. V gene TRBV14 combines with J gene TRBJ2-3; D unresolved. V dropped 0 bases and J dropped 6 bases, with 13 bases sitting between them. Germline V gene lookup returns CDR1 SGHDN and CDR2 FVKESK. There are 15 residues in the CDR3. CDR3 amino acids: CASSQDRHSGDTQYF. As DNA, the CDR3 is TGTGCCAGCAGCCAAGATCGACACTCCGGTGATACGCAGTATTTT.

This clonotype came up many times. This chain uses TRBV5-1 with TRBJ1-2; no clear D. The germline V gene encodes CDR1 SGHRS and CDR2 YFSETQ. V lost 4 bases and J lost 1, with 8 bases in between. The CDR3 totals 13 residues. The CDR3 reads CASSVENNYGYTF. CDR3 sequence (DNA): TGCGCCAGCAGCGTAGAAAATAACTATGGCTACACCTTC.

In this sample, this clonotype turned up many times. The chain combines TRBV4-2 with TRBJ2-3; D may be TRBD1 or TRBD2 (5 bases each). The V and J ends lost 6 bases and 5 bases respectively, with 18 bases between them. Germline V gives CDR1 LGHNA, CDR2 YNFKEQ. The CDR3 length is 15 residues. The CDR3: CASSTGLAGKDTQYF. The CDR3 coding sequence is TGTGCCAGCAGTACCGGACTCGCAGGGAAAGATACGCAGTATTTT.

This sequence joins TRBV14 and TRBJ1-1; 9 nucleotides agree with TRBD1. CDR3 length: 15 residues. CDR1 and CDR2 (germline): SGHDN, FVKESK. The V segment lost 1 base and the J segment 4 bases; nucleotides outside the gene matches: 4. The CDR3 here is CASSQARDRVTEAFF. The CDR3 nucleotides read TGTGCCAGCAGCCAAGCCCGGGACAGGGTCACTGAAGCTTTCTTT.